These T cell receptor beta chains were read from a single sample in a study of blood T cell repertoires in COVID-19. The protocol was immunoSEQ multiplex PCR, while the TCRdb copy is restricted to in-frame clones and leaves out a portion. This sample yields 100,000 to 150,000 clones, of which more than 60% are seen a single time; approximately 2% belongs to the top ten. Sample: peripheral blood. The receptors come from a woman in her sixties or seventies with acute or convalescent COVID-19. Each CDR3 is given with its conserved first and last residue. A D gene is named only where the DNA matches it firmly. Clone size is shown for a subset of rows, as once, few, many or a class of expanded clone.

TRBV3-1/TRBV3-2	TRBD1	.	12	TRBJ1-1	TGTGCCAGCAGGACAGGGCGAACTGAAGCTTTCTTT	CASRTGRTEAFF
TRBV3-1/TRBV3-2	TRBD2	many	16	TRBJ2-3	TGTGCCAGCAGCCAAGAAAGGCTAGCGGGAGCAGATACGCAGTATTTT	CASSQERLAGADTQYF
TRBV5-8	TRBD1	once	16	TRBJ1-2	TGTGCCAGCAGCTTGCCAGGGGGCCGAGCTAACTATGGCTACACCTTC	CASSLPGGRANYGYTF
TRBV19	TRBD1	.	13	TRBJ2-6	TGTGCCAGTGGACAGGGTGGGGCCAACGTCCTGACTTTC	CASGQGGANVLTF
TRBV24-1	TRBD1	.	17	TRBJ1-4	TGTGCCACCAGTGACCATAAATCCGGGACAGGGAAGGAAAAACTGTTTTTT	CATSDHKSGTGKEKLFF
TRBV7-2	.	.	11	TRBJ2-5	TGTGCCAGCAGCCCCCAGGAGACCCAGTACTTC	CASSPQETQYF
TRBV7-9	TRBD1	.	13	TRBJ2-7	TGTGCCAGCGGACTACAGGGGGGCCACGAGCAGTACTTC	CASGLQGGHEQYF
TRBV6-4	TRBD1	many	15	TRBJ2-1	TGTGCCAGCAGTGAACCGGGACAGGGGTACAATGAGCAGTTCTTC	CASSEPGQGYNEQFF
TRBV5-1	.	.	14	TRBJ1-1	TGCGCCAGCAACCCTGTGCAGGGGAACACTGAAGCTTTCTTT	CASNPVQGNTEAFF
TRBV29-1	TRBD1	.	12	TRBJ2-5	TGCAGCGTGGCGGGACAGGGGCCGACCCAGTACTTC	CSVAGQGPTQYF
TRBV23-1	TRBD2	once	21	TRBJ2-7	TGCGCCAGCAGTCAACAGCCCATCTTGGGACTAGCGGGACGACCAAGCTACGAGCAGTACTTC	CASSQQPILGLAGRPSYEQYF
TRBV5-1	TRBD1	.	15	TRBJ2-1	TGCGCCAGCAGCTTGGTGACAGGGCCCCACAATGAGCAGTTCTTC	CASSLVTGPHNEQFF
TRBV4-3	.	.	17	TRBJ2-3	TGCGCCAGCAGCCAAGCTGCGCGGGGCGGGGTCACAGATACGCAGTATTTT	CASSQAARGGVTDTQYF
TRBV28	.	.	13	TRBJ2-7	TGTGCCAGCAGTTGGACAGAAACCTACGAGCAGTACTTC	CASSWTETYEQYF
TRBV2	TRBD2	.	15	TRBJ2-3	TGTGCCAGCAGTGAGACTAGCGGGAGCACAGATACGCAGTATTTT	CASSETSGSTDTQYF
TRBV6-5	TRBD2	few	15	TRBJ2-1	TGTGCCAGCAGTACTAGCGGGGGGCCCCACAATGAGCAGTTCTTC	CASSTSGGPHNEQFF
TRBV6-5	TRBD1	.	14	TRBJ1-5	TGTGCCAGCAGCAACGACAGGGGCAATCAGCCCCAGCATTTT	CASSNDRGNQPQHF
TRBV11-2	.	.	14	TRBJ2-5	TGTGCCAGCAGCTTAGGGCAAGGACTAAAGACCCAGTACTTC	CASSLGQGLKTQYF
TRBV6-5	TRBD2	.	14	TRBJ2-1	TGTGCCAGCAGCCTGACTAGCGGGAACCATGAGCAGTTCTTC	CASSLTSGNHEQFF
TRBV2	TRBD1	.	15	TRBJ2-7	TGTGCCAGCGACAGACAGGGGGCCTTGGCAGGGGAGCAGTACTTC	CASDRQGALAGEQYF
TRBV27	TRBD2	.	19	TRBJ2-2	TGTGCCAGCAGCCCGCACGGGACTAGCGGGAGGTATAACACCGGGGAGCTGTTTTTT	CASSPHGTSGRYNTGELFF
TRBV11-3	.	.	15	TRBJ2-1	TGTGCCAGCAGCTTATCGGGGGGCGGGTACAATGAGCAGTTCTTC	CASSLSGGGYNEQFF
TRBV29-1	.	.	12	TRBJ1-1	TGCAGCGTTTACGACAGCCACGTTGGAGCTTTCTTT	CSVYDSHVGAFF
TRBV9	.	.	12	TRBJ2-1	TGTGCCAGCGGAGACTTTTACAATGAGCAGTTCTTC	CASGDFYNEQFF
TRBV12-3/TRBV12-4	TRBD1	.	13	TRBJ1-2	TGTGCCAGCAGCTTCGGGACAGAGAGGAGCTACACCTTC	CASSFGTERSYTF
TRBV27	.	.	15	TRBJ2-7	TGTGCCAGCAGTTTAGGCAGGAGGAGCGGCTACGAGCAGTACTTC	CASSLGRRSGYEQYF
TRBV5-1	TRBD2	.	14	TRBJ2-1	TGCGCCAGCAAGGGACTAGCGGGACTGAATGAGCAGTTCTTC	CASKGLAGLNEQFF
TRBV30	TRBD2	once	16	TRBJ2-7	TGTGCCTGGAGTGGGCCTAGCGGCCTGTTTACCTACGAGCAGTACTTC	CAWSGPSGLFTYEQYF
TRBV11-2	.	.	12	TRBJ1-2	TGTGCCAGCAGCTTAGGGTGGCAGGACTACACCTTC	CASSLGWQDYTF
TRBV5-6	.	.	18	TRBJ2-7	TGTGCCAGCAGCTTGAAGCCTTGGGGCAGCACCACTTCCTACGAGCAGTACTTC	CASSLKPWGSTTSYEQYF
TRBV7-2	.	.	15	TRBJ1-5	TGTGCCAGCAGCTGGCGACAGGCTGGCAATCAGCCCCAGCATTTT	CASSWRQAGNQPQHF
TRBV19	TRBD2	.	14	TRBJ2-3	TGTGCCAGTAGTGGACTAGCGGCGATTGGTACGCAGTATTTT	CASSGLAAIGTQYF
TRBV7-8	.	few	14	TRBJ1-5	TGTGCCAGCAGCTTATCAGGGTTCTATCAGCCCCAGCATTTT	CASSLSGFYQPQHF
TRBV11-2	TRBD1	.	13	TRBJ1-2	TGTGCCAGCAGCTCGGGACAGGATCATATTGACACCTTC	CASSSGQDHIDTF
TRBV7-8	TRBD1	once	14	TRBJ1-1	TGTGCCAGCAGCCCTTGGGACAGGGAAGGTGAAGCTTTCTTT	CASSPWDREGEAFF
TRBV7-9	.	.	11	TRBJ1-6	TGTGCCAGCAGCGTAAATTCACCCCTCCACTTT	CASSVNSPLHF
TRBV21-1	.	.	19	TRBJ2-1	TGTGCCAGCAGCATACGGACAGTCTTAGCGGGAGGGGACTACAATGAGCAGTTCTTC	CASSIRTVLAGGDYNEQFF
TRBV7-2	.	.	17	TRBJ2-1	TGTGCCAGCAGCTTAGTGGGCAAGGTCGGCTTGTACAATGAGCAGTTCTTC	CASSLVGKVGLYNEQFF
TRBV5-1	.	.	23	TRBJ2-3	TGCGCCAGCAGCAAATCCGGGACAGGGGCTCTAATGAGCGGGAGGGCACGCACAGATACGCAGTATTTT	CASSKSGTGALMSGRARTDTQYF
TRBV28	TRBD2	.	18	TRBJ2-7	TGTGCCAGCAGTTCCTCGGGACTAGCTACGTCGCGAAACTACGAGCAGTACTTC	CASSSSGLATSRNYEQYF
TRBV18	.	few	13	TRBJ1-1	TGTGCCAGCTCACCAGGGCCGAGCACTGAAGCTTTCTTT	CASSPGPSTEAFF
TRBV9	TRBD1	.	15	TRBJ1-6	TGTGCCAGCAGCCCCCGGGACAGGGGAAATTCACCCCTCCACTTT	CASSPRDRGNSPLHF